The T cell receptor beta chain described here comes from a study of blood T cell repertoires in COVID-19. V lost 1 base, J lost 1 base, and 12 bases lay in between. The germline V gene encodes CDR1 SGHTA and CDR2 FQGNSA. This CDR3 region has 16 residues. The table lists this clone with a few counts. Original processing methods: Estimation of nucleated cell counts relied on the amplification of reference gene primers. Clones were sequenced by immunoSEQ multiplex PCR, and TCRdb holds only the in-frame ones, with some missing. V and J calls plus clone size are reproduced from that table; the DNA served to infer D and trimming. The sample lists approximately 140,000 clones, roughly 90% occurring once.

The specimen sequenced was peripheral blood. The chain combines TRBV7-2 with TRBJ2-3, with D maybe TRBD2 (5 bases). This receptor was identified in a man aged 45-60 years with active or convalescent COVID-19. This chain's CDR3 is CASSLGEGLGTDTQYF. The CDR3 bases are TGTGCCAGCAGCTTAGGAGAGGGTTTGGGCACAGATACGCAGTATTTT.